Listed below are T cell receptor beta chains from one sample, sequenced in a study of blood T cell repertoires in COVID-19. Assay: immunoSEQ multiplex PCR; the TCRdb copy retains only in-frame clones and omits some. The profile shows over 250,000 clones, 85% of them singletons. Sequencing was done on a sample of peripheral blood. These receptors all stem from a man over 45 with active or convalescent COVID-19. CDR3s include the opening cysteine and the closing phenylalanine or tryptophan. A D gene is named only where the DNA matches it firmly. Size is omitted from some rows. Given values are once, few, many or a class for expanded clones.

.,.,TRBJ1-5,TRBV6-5,TGTGCCAGCAGTTACTCAGGGGGGGTCCAGCCCCAGCATTTT,CASSYSGGVQPQHF
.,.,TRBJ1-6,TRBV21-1,TGTGCCAGCAGCAAAGTGGCGGGCCCAAGTAATTCACCCCTCCACTTT,CASSKVAGPSNSPLHF
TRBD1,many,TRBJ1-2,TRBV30,TGTGCCTGGAAAAAATTGTGGGACAGGGAAGATCGTGGCTACACCTTC,CAWKKLWDREDRGYTF
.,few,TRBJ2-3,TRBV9,TGTGCCAGCAGCGTACGTAGCGCCTCGACAGATACGCAGTATTTT,CASSVRSASTDTQYF
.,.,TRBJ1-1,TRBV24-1,TGTGCCACCAGTGATGGCCCGGGGGAGAACACTGAAGCTTTCTTT,CATSDGPGENTEAFF
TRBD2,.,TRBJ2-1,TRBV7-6,TGTGCCAGCAGCTTAGCGACTAGCGGGGGGAATGAGCAGTTCTTC,CASSLATSGGNEQFF
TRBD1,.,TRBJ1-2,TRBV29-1,TGCAGCGTTGCAGGGGGCGGCTATGGCTACACCTTC,CSVAGGGYGYTF
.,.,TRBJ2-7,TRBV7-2,TGTGCCAGCAGCTTAGATTCCGCTAGTCGCGAGCAGTACTTC,CASSLDSASREQYF
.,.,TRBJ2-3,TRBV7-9,TGTGCCAGCAGCTTAGGGTTAGCGGGACAGACCCTCAAAGAGGATACGCAGTATTTT,CASSLGLAGQTLKEDTQYF
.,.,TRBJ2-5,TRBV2,TGTGCCAGCAGTGAAAGGAGCGCGACGGGAGAGACCCAGTACTTC,CASSERSATGETQYF
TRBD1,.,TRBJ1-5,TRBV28,TGTGCCAGACCCCTAGGACAGGGGAGGATTCGTACGAGCAATCAGCCCCAGCATTTT,CARPLGQGRIRTSNQPQHF
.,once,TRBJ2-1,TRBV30,TGTGCCTGGAGTGTAGGGGCTGTAAATGAGCAGTTCTTC,CAWSVGAVNEQFF
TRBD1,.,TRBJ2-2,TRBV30,TGTGCCTGGAGTGTACAGGGGGGCAGGACCGGGGAGCTGTTTTTT,CAWSVQGGRTGELFF
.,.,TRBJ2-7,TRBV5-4,TGTGCCAGCAGCCCCCGACAGAGCTCCTACGAGCAGTACTTC,CASSPRQSSYEQYF
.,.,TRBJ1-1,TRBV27,TGTGCCAGCAGTTCCCGGTCCCGGGGGGACACTGAAGCTTTCTTT,CASSSRSRGDTEAFF
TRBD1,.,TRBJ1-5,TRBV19,TGTGCCAGTAGTATCCTTGACAGGGGGAGGGATCAGCCCCAGCATTTT,CASSILDRGRDQPQHF
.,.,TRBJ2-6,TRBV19,TGTGCCAGTAGTATAAGGCAGGGAAGGGCTGGGGCCAACGTCCTGACTTTC,CASSIRQGRAGANVLTF
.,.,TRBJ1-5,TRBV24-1,TGTGCCACCAGTGAACAGGGACCTCAGCCCCAGCATTTT,CATSEQGPQPQHF
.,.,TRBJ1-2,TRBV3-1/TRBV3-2,TGTGCCAGCAGCCAAGATTACTCCGGGGGTGATGGCTACACCTTC,CASSQDYSGGDGYTF
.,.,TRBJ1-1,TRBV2,TGTGCCAGCACAGTGGATCCAACGCGGACTGAAGCTTTCTTT,CASTVDPTRTEAFF
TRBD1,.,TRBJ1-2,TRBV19,TGTGCCAGTAGTATTGGGGAGTTTGGTCCGAGGACAGGGGCGGACTATGGCTACACCTTC,CASSIGEFGPRTGADYGYTF
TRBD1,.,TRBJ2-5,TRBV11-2,TGTGCCAGCAGCTTGGACAGGCTCCAAGAGACCCAGTACTTC,CASSLDRLQETQYF
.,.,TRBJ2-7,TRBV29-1,TGCAGCGTTTTAAGTGGGGCAGCCTACGAGCAGTACTTC,CSVLSGAAYEQYF
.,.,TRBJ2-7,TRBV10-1,TGCGCCAGCAGTGATAGCCACGAGCAGTACTTC,CASSDSHEQYF
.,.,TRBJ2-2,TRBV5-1,TGCGCCAGCAGCTTGGCCGGCCAGGGGACCCCCGGGGAGCTGTTTTTT,CASSLAGQGTPGELFF
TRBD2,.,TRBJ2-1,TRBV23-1,TGCGCCAGCAGTCAATCTCGCCGGAGTAGCGGGAGGGGTATTGAGCAGTTCTTC,CASSQSRRSSGRGIEQFF
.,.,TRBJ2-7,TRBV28,TGTGCCAGCAGTCCCTCCTCCCTGGGGGGGGCTGATAACTTC,CASSPSSLGGADNF
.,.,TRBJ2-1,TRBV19,TGTGCCAGTAGTATGAGAACTTCCGCAGGACTATACAATGAGCAGTTCTTC,CASSMRTSAGLYNEQFF
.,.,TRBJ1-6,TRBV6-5,TGTGCCAGCTTAACAGGGTGGACTAATTCACCCCTCCACTTT,CASLTGWTNSPLHF
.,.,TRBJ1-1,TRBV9,TGTGCCAGCAGTGAAATACAGGTGAACACTGAAGCTTTCTTT,CASSEIQVNTEAFF
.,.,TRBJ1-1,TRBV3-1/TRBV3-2,TGTGCCAGCAGCCAAGGATCGGGATGGCAAGCTTTCTTT,CASSQGSGWQAFF
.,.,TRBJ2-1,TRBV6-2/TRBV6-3,TGTGCCAGCAGTTCCAACAATGAGCAGTTCTTC,CASSSNNEQFF
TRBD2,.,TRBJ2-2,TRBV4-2,TGTGCCAGCCAGCCGTCGGCGGGAGGGGAGGACGGGGAGCTGTTTTTT,CASQPSAGGEDGELFF
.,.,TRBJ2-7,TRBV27,TGTGCCAGCAGTTTGAGGCGGAGAGTTTCGCAATCCTACGAGCAGTACTTC,CASSLRRRVSQSYEQYF
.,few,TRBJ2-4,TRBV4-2,TGTGCCAGCAGCCAAAGGCAAGGGGAAAACATTCAGTACTTC,CASSQRQGENIQYF
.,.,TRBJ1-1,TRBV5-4,TGTGCCAGCAGCCACCGACCGGGTCCGAACACTGAAGCTTTCTTT,CASSHRPGPNTEAFF
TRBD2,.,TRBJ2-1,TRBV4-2,TGTGCCAGCAGCCGGGGACTAGCGGTCAATGAGCAGTTCTTC,CASSRGLAVNEQFF